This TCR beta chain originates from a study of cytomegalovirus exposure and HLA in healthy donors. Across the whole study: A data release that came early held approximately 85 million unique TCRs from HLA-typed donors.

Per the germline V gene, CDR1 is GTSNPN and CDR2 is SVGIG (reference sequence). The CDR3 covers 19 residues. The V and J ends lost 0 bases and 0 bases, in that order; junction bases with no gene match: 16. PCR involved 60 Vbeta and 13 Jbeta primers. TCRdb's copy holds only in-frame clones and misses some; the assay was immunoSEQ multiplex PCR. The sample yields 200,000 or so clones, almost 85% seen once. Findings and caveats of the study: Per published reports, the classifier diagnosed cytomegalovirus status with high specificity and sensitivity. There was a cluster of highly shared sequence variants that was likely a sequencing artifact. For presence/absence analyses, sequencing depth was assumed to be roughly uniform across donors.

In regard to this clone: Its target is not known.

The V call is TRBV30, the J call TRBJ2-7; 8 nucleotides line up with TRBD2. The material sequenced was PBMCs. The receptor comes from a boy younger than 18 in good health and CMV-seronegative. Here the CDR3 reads CAWSVYWSASGLSSYEQYF. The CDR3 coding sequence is TGTGCCTGGAGTGTATATTGGTCGGCTAGCGGGTTGAGCTCCTACGAGCAGTACTTC.